The clone carrying this T cell receptor beta chain is classed as medium-sized. What it recognizes is unknown. This record belongs to a study of molecular identifiers for immune sequencing clone quantification. Study-wide results and caveats: Highly expanded clone sizes could be underestimated by identical TCR molecules that share a barcode.

CDR3 length equals 15 residues. Germline V lookup: CDR1 SGHNT, CDR2 YENEEA. V lost 5 bases, J lost 10 bases, and 11 bases stayed unmatched. Using 10%, 30% or 50% RNA, naive CD8 libraries were derived from approximately 20,000 to 1,000,000 sorted cells. Naive CD8 T cells were sorted, and the gate applied was CD8+CD4-CCR7+CD45RA+. TCRdb itself ran the PCR reads through MiXCR, one entry per CDR3 protein. The sample includes 9,500 to 15,000 distinct CDR3 sequences, 15% to 20% of them seen just once. Sequenced material: naive CD8+ T cells from blood, with Jurkat cell RNA spiked in. Subset described: FACS-sorted CD8+CD4-CCR7+CD45RA+ naive T cells. The chain carries TRBV11-3 and TRBJ2-1; 10 bases are a match to TRBD2. The origin of this receptor is a human donor in good health. Some libraries in this study had Jurkat cell RNA spiked in. CDR3 DNA sequence: TGTGCCAGCAGCCCTCTAGCGGGGGCTCAACCGGAGCAGTTCTTC. This translates into CASSPLAGAQPEQFF. Combining the CDR3 with reference TRBV11-3 and TRBJ2-1 gives the whole variable domain EAGVVQSPRYKIIEKKQPVAFWCNPISGHNTLYWYLQNLGQGPELLIRYENEEAVDDSQLPKDRFSAERLKGVDSTLKIQPAELGDSAVYLCASSPLAGAQPEQFFGPGTRLTVL.